A selection of T cell receptor beta chains follows, all from one sample in a study of cytomegalovirus exposure and HLA in healthy donors. Assay used: immunoSEQ multiplex PCR; TCRdb lists only in-frame clones, some missing. The sample lists 150,000 to 200,000 clones, about 83% occurring once. The specimen sequenced was PBMCs. The receptors were gathered from a woman aged 18-35 years in good health and CMV-seronegative. Each CDR3 is given with its conserved first and last residue. D genes are given only for firm matches. Clone size, where shown, is once, few, many, or a class for clones that have expanded.

d_call	clone_size	v_call	j_call	cdr3_aa	cdr3_nt
NA	NA	TRBV5-1	TRBJ1-2	CASSVGGKVGYTF	TGCGCCAGCAGCGTTGGGGGCAAGGTTGGCTACACCTTC
TRBD1	NA	TRBV7-9	TRBJ1-2	CASSSTTGQGMYGYTF	TGTGCCAGCAGCTCGACGACGGGACAGGGGATGTATGGCTACACCTTC
NA	NA	TRBV5-1	TRBJ1-1	CASSLSLPVLEAFF	TGCGCCAGCAGCTTGTCGTTACCGGTACTCGAAGCTTTCTTT
NA	NA	TRBV5-4	TRBJ1-1	CASSFGGSEAFF	TGTGCCAGCAGCTTCGGCGGATCTGAAGCTTTCTTT
TRBD1	NA	TRBV10-2	TRBJ2-7	CASTHGQGYEQYF	TGCGCCAGCACTCACGGACAGGGCTACGAGCAGTACTTC
NA	NA	TRBV6-4	TRBJ2-1	CASSDSQVNSNEQFF	TGTGCCAGCAGTGACTCCCAGGTGAATTCAAATGAGCAGTTCTTC
NA	NA	TRBV5-1	TRBJ2-6	CASSLLQAAAGANVLTF	TGCGCCAGCAGCTTGTTGCAGGCTGCAGCTGGGGCCAACGTCCTGACTTTC
TRBD2	NA	TRBV5-3	TRBJ2-7	CARSWTSGVVTYEQYF	TGTGCCAGAAGCTGGACTAGCGGGGTAGTAACCTACGAGCAGTACTTC
NA	NA	TRBV13	TRBJ1-1	CASSSSTIYLNTEAFF	TGTGCCAGCAGCTCCTCTACGATTTATCTGAACACTGAAGCTTTCTTT
NA	NA	TRBV6-6	TRBJ1-3	CASSNEGALGNTIYF	TGTGCCAGCAGTAACGAAGGGGCCCTCGGAAACACCATATATTTT
TRBD1	NA	TRBV18	TRBJ1-1	CASSLGTGMNTEAFF	TGTGCCAGCTCACTGGGGACAGGCATGAACACTGAAGCTTTCTTT
NA	NA	TRBV6-1	TRBJ2-5	CASSEQGRGETQYF	TGTGCCAGCAGTGAACAGGGGAGAGGAGAGACCCAGTACTTC
TRBD1	NA	TRBV19	TRBJ2-7	CASPRDRVYEQYF	TGTGCCAGTCCCCGGGACAGGGTCTACGAGCAGTACTTC
NA	NA	TRBV9	TRBJ2-6	CASSVAYRSFSGANVLTF	TGTGCCAGCAGCGTAGCTTACAGGAGTTTCTCTGGGGCCAACGTCCTGACTTTC
TRBD1	NA	TRBV19	TRBJ1-1	CASSIGGQGEGTEAFF	TGTGCCAGTAGTATAGGCGGACAGGGAGAAGGCACTGAAGCTTTCTTT
NA	once	TRBV4-1	TRBJ1-5	CASSHDNHRVDSNQPQHF	TGCGCCAGCAGCCATGACAACCACAGGGTGGATAGCAATCAGCCCCAGCATTTT
NA	NA	TRBV6-5	TRBJ1-1	CASSSHRATEAFF	TGTGCCAGCAGCTCCCACAGGGCCACTGAAGCTTTCTTT
TRBD1	once	TRBV29-1	TRBJ2-5	CSVADRGLQETQYF	TGCAGCGTTGCGGACAGGGGGCTCCAAGAGACCCAGTACTTC
TRBD1	NA	TRBV19	TRBJ1-4	CASRDRGTEGEKLFF	TGTGCCAGTAGGGACAGGGGTACGGAAGGAGAAAAACTGTTTTTT
NA	NA	TRBV4-2	TRBJ2-3	CASSQAGTDTQYF	TGTGCCAGCAGCCAAGCTGGCACAGATACGCAGTATTTT
TRBD1	few	TRBV14	TRBJ1-2	CASSPYYQGASRYTF	TGTGCCAGCAGCCCATACTACCAGGGGGCGTCCCGCTACACCTTC
TRBD1	NA	TRBV19	TRBJ2-3	CASRDRGTDTQYF	TGTGCCAGTAGAGACAGGGGCACAGATACGCAGTATTTT
TRBD1	NA	TRBV18	TRBJ2-7	CASSPAQQGAPYEQYF	TGTGCCAGCTCACCTGCTCAGCAGGGGGCTCCCTACGAGCAGTACTTC
NA	few	TRBV18	TRBJ2-7	CASSPPWGTSYEQYF	TGTGCCAGCTCACCGCCCTGGGGCACCTCCTACGAGCAGTACTTC
TRBD1	NA	TRBV7-9	TRBJ1-2	CASSLTQGATYGYTF	TGTGCCAGCAGCTTGACTCAGGGGGCGACCTATGGCTACACCTTC
NA	NA	TRBV7-3	TRBJ1-1	CASSPGGGAAFF	TGTGCCAGCAGCCCCGGCGGCGGGGCCGCTTTCTTT
NA	NA	TRBV18	TRBJ1-2	CASSSAWGGADYGYTF	TGTGCCAGCTCATCCGCCTGGGGGGGCGCTGACTATGGCTACACCTTC
TRBD1	NA	TRBV25-1	TRBJ1-1	CASSVGQGALNTEAFF	TGTGCCAGCAGTGTAGGACAGGGGGCTCTGAACACTGAAGCTTTCTTT
TRBD1	once	TRBV7-9	TRBJ1-6	CASSGEGQGSYNSPLHF	TGTGCCAGCAGCGGCGAGGGACAGGGCTCCTATAATTCACCCCTCCACTTT
NA	NA	TRBV28	TRBJ1-5	CAIKGGGNQPQHF	TGTGCCATTAAGGGGGGAGGGAATCAGCCCCAGCATTTT
TRBD1	NA	TRBV2	TRBJ1-4	CASSETGTGNEKLFF	TGTGCCAGCAGTGAGACCGGGACAGGGAACGAAAAACTGTTTTTT
TRBD1	NA	TRBV10-3	TRBJ1-5	CAISSTGTSNSNQPQHF	TGTGCCATCAGCTCGACAGGGACCTCCAACAGCAATCAGCCCCAGCATTTT
NA	NA	TRBV27	TRBJ1-1	CASSLGRWSTEAFF	TGTGCCAGCAGTTTGGGGCGCTGGAGCACTGAAGCTTTCTTT
TRBD2	NA	TRBV7-8	TRBJ2-2	CASSPGTSGSLGELFF	TGTGCCAGCAGCCCTGGGACTAGCGGGAGCCTCGGGGAGCTGTTTTTT
TRBD1	NA	TRBV5-1	TRBJ1-3	CASSPMGQISGNTIYF	TGCGCCAGCAGCCCGATGGGACAGATCTCTGGAAACACCATATATTTT
NA	few	TRBV6-1	TRBJ1-6	CASKDSYNSPLHF	TGTGCCAGCAAAGACAGCTATAATTCACCCCTCCACTTT
TRBD1	NA	TRBV6-6	TRBJ2-2	CASRQGTSGELFF	TGTGCCAGTCGACAGGGAACGAGCGGGGAGCTGTTTTTT
NA	NA	TRBV7-2	TRBJ1-2	CASSLRGLRYTF	TGTGCCAGCAGCTTGCGGGGGTTGCGCTACACCTTC
NA	few	TRBV18	TRBJ1-5	CASSPDRNQPQHF	TGTGCCAGCTCACCAGACAGGAATCAGCCCCAGCATTTT
NA	NA	TRBV7-9	TRBJ2-1	CASSLGQTSYNEQFF	TGTGCCAGCAGCTTAGGACAGACCTCCTACAATGAGCAGTTCTTC
TRBD1	NA	TRBV7-2	TRBJ1-2	CASSPDRPDGYTF	TGTGCCAGCAGCCCGGACAGGCCTGATGGCTACACCTTC
TRBD1	NA	TRBV2	TRBJ1-2	CASSFQEAYRGRYGYTF	TGTGCCAGCAGTTTCCAAGAAGCTTACAGGGGGCGGTATGGCTACACCTTC
TRBD1	NA	TRBV5-1	TRBJ2-1	CASSWDRQGGEQFF	TGCGCCAGCAGCTGGGACCGACAGGGTGGAGAGCAGTTCTTC
TRBD1	NA	TRBV18	TRBJ1-1	CASSPWTGLNWDTEAFF	TGTGCCAGCTCACCTTGGACAGGACTTAACTGGGACACTGAAGCTTTCTTT
TRBD1	NA	TRBV28	TRBJ2-3	CASSFYRTGAIPDTQYF	TGTGCCAGCAGTTTTTATCGGACAGGGGCTATTCCAGATACGCAGTATTTT
TRBD2	NA	TRBV2	TRBJ2-3	CASRSGGVITDTQYF	TGTGCCAGCAGAAGCGGGGGAGTTATCACAGATACGCAGTATTTT
NA	NA	TRBV27	TRBJ1-6	CASSPDRANSPLHF	TGTGCCAGCAGTCCCGACAGAGCCAATTCACCCCTCCACTTT
TRBD1	NA	TRBV28	TRBJ2-7	CASSSRSYRGANSYEQYF	TGTGCCAGCAGTTCTCGTTCCTACAGGGGGGCGAACTCCTACGAGCAGTACTTC
NA	NA	TRBV9	TRBJ2-3	CASSRRGDTQYF	TGTGCCAGCAGTCGAAGAGGAGATACGCAGTATTTT
NA	NA	TRBV5-1	TRBJ2-1	CASSLGPSNEQFF	TGCGCCAGCAGCTTGGGGCCTAGCAATGAGCAGTTCTTC
TRBD1	NA	TRBV14	TRBJ1-2	CASSQVGTGGLGYTF	TGTGCCAGCAGCCAAGTGGGGACAGGGGGCCTTGGCTACACCTTC
TRBD1	NA	TRBV9	TRBJ1-2	CASDRGRTPGSGYTF	TGTGCCAGCGACAGGGGGCGAACCCCTGGCTCTGGCTACACCTTC
TRBD1	NA	TRBV6-1	TRBJ1-1	CASQPTTGLAAFF	TGTGCCAGCCAACCGACGACAGGGTTGGCAGCTTTCTTT
NA	NA	TRBV12-5	TRBJ1-1	CASGLVSGGWTEAFF	TGTGCTAGTGGTTTGGTATCGGGGGGTTGGACTGAAGCTTTCTTT
NA	few	TRBV7-9	TRBJ1-6	CASSLYEFSPLHF	TGTGCCAGCAGCTTATATGAGTTTTCACCCCTCCACTTT
NA	few	TRBV6-5	TRBJ2-2	CASSYSTRLGELFF	TGTGCCAGCAGTTACTCAACTAGGTTGGGGGAGCTGTTTTTT
NA	NA	TRBV4-2	TRBJ1-1	CASSQGAKNTEAFF	TGTGCCAGCAGCCAAGGTGCGAAAAACACTGAAGCTTTCTTT
TRBD1	NA	TRBV10-2	TRBJ1-3	CASSAGQGAGNTIYF	TGCGCCAGCAGCGCAGGACAGGGGGCTGGAAACACCATATATTTT